This TCR beta chain was observed in a study of Graves' ophthalmopathy and Graves' hyperthyroidism. Study at large: The authors defined stable hyperthyroidism as no ophthalmopathy within 18 months of follow-up.

Whole-study findings and limits: Ophthalmopathy could be told apart from stable hyperthyroidism by a 13-signature model (87.88% sensitivity, 80% to 84% specificity).

Amplified material comprised TCR beta CDR3 regions derived from RNA transcripts. The first round was an RT-PCR with HTBI primers, and the second round was a multiplex PCR. TCRdb independently ran MiXCR on the multiplex PCR reads; one entry per CDR3 protein. The sample includes 580,000 or so distinct CDR3 sequences, under 40% of them seen just once. Notes on this clonotype: Its antigen is still unknown.

CDR1 and CDR2 from the germline V gene are SGHDT and YYEEEE. This CDR3 comprises 15 residues. Trimming left V 1 base short and J 4 bases short, with 14 bases between. This chain connects TRBV5-6 to TRBJ1-2; D gene unclear. The sequence was collected from an adult man with Graves' hyperthyroidism. Sequencing used peripheral blood or thyroid tissue (not recorded which). The CDR3 DNA is TGTGCCAGCAGCTTGTTCAGGTTGTTCGGCTATGGCTACACCTTC. Protein product: CASSLFRLFGYGYTF.